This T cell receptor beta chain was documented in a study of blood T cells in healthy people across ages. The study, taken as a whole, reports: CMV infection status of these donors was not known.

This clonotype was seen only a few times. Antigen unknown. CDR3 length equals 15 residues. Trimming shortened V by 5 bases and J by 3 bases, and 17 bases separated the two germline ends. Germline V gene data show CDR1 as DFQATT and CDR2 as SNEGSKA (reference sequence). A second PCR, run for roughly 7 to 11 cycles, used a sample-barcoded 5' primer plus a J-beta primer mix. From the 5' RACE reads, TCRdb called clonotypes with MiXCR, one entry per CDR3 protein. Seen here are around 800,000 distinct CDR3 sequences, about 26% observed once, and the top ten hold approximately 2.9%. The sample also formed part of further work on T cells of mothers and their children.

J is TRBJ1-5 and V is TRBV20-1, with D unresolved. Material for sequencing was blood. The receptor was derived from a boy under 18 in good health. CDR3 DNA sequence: TGCAGTGCTGAGGCTCCGGGCCTCCCCAATCAGCCCCAGCATTTT. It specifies CSAEAPGLPNQPQHF.